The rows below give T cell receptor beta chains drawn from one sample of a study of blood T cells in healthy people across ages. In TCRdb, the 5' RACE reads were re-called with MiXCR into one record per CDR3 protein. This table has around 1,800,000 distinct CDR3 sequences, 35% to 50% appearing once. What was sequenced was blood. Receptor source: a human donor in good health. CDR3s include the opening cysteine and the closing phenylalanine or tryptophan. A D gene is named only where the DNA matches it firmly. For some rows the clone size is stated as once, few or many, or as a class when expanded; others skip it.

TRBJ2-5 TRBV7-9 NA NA CASSLRKGGIQETQYF TGTGCCAGCAGCTTAAGAAAAGGCGGGATCCAAGAGACCCAGTACTTC
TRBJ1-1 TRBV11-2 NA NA CASSLALYTEAFF TGTGCCAGCAGCTTAGCCCTATACACTGAAGCTTTCTTT
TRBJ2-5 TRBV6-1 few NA CASSETPWDPLTQYF TGTGCCAGCAGTGAAACTCCGTGGGACCCATTGACCCAGTACTTC
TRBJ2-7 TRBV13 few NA CASSSGTPWGSYEQYF TGTGCCAGCAGCTCCGGGACCCCTTGGGGCTCCTACGAGCAGTACTTC
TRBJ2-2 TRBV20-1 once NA CSARDLIGVAGELFF TGCAGTGCTAGAGATCTAATAGGGGTAGCCGGGGAGCTGTTTTTT
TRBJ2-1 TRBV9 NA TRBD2 CASSNTSGSYNEQFF TGTGCCAGCAGCAATACTAGCGGGTCCTACAATGAGCAGTTCTTC
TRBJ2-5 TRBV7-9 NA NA CASSHPQGTEQYF TGTGCCAGCAGCCACCCACAGGGAACAGAGCAGTACTTC
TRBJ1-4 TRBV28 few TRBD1 CASSTGTATLGGEKLFF TGTGCCAGCAGCACCGGGACAGCCACCCTCGGAGGTGAAAAACTGTTTTTT
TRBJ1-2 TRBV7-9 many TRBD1 CASSFDRDYGYTF TGTGCCAGCAGCTTTGACAGGGACTATGGCTACACCTTC
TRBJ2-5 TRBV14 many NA CASSQSQETQYF TGTGCCAGCAGCCAAAGTCAAGAGACCCAGTACTTC
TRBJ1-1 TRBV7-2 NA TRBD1 CASSPRQGWIEAFF TGTGCCAGCAGCCCCCGACAGGGGTGGATTGAAGCTTTCTTT
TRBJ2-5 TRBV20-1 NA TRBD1 CSARPRTGGVKQYF TGCAGTGCTAGACCCCGGACAGGGGGCGTCAAGCAGTACTTC
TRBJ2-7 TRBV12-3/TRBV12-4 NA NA CASGGDSPYEQYF TGTGCCAGCGGGGGGGACAGTCCCTACGAGCAGTACTTC
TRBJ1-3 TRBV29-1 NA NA CSVTVNSGNTIYF TGCAGCGTCACAGTGAACTCTGGAAACACCATATATTTT
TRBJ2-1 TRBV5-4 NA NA CASSFGQGRGNEQFF TGTGCCAGCAGCTTTGGGCAGGGGCGTGGGAATGAGCAGTTCTTC
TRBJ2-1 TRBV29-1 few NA CSVDGLLASPAHNEQFF TGCAGCGTTGACGGTTTGCTAGCGTCGCCCGCCCACAATGAGCAGTTCTTC
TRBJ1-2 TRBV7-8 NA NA CASSLVRATNYGYTF TGTGCCAGCAGCCTAGTACGGGCGACTAACTATGGCTACACCTTC
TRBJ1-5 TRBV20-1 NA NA CSAKQRGAQHF TGCAGTGCGAAGCAAAGGGGGGCCCAGCATTTT
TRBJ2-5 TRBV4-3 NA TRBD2 CASSRGLAGTETQYF TGCGCCAGCAGCCGGGGACTAGCGGGGACAGAGACCCAGTACTTC
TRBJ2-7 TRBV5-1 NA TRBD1 CASSTTGTGAYEQYF TGCGCCAGCAGCACGACCGGGACAGGGGCCTACGAGCAGTACTTC
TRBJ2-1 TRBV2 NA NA CAESSYNEQCF TGTGCGGAGAGCTCCTACAATGAGCAGTGCTTC
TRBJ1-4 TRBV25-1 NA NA CASSELRDLGKLFF TGTGCCAGCAGTGAATTGAGGGACTTGGGAAAACTGTTTTTT
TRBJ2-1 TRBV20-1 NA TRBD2 CSAGNRGGSGGRYYNEQFF TGCAGTGCTGGGAACAGGGGCGGTAGCGGGGGCCGATACTACAATGAGCAGTTCTTC
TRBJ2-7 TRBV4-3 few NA CASSQEAGEGSYEQYF TGCGCCAGCAGCCAAGAAGCAGGGGAGGGAAGCTACGAGCAGTACTTC
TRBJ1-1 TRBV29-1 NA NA CSVVMPSTEAFF TGCAGCGTTGTGATGCCTTCCACTGAAGCTTTCTTT
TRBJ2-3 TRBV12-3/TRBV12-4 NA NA CASSFGVAGDTQYF TGTGCCAGCAGTTTTGGAGTGGCGGGAGATACGCAGTATTTT
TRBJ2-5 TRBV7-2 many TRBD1 CASSNRDRETQYF TGTGCCAGCAGCAACCGGGACAGAGAGACCCAGTACTTC
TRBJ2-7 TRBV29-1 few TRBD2 CSVRGRASYEQYF TGCAGCGTTCGAGGGAGGGCCTCCTACGAGCAGTACTTC
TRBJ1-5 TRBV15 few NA CATSRGWGVVFQPQHF TGTGCCACCAGCAGAGGCTGGGGGGTTGTCTTCCAGCCCCAGCATTTT
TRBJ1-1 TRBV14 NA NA CASSPLWGGPDTEAFF TGTGCCAGCAGCCCTTTATGGGGGGGTCCTGACACTGAAGCTTTCTTT
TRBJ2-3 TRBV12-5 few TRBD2 CASGLSQASGGAGDTQYF TGTGCTAGTGGTTTGTCTCAGGCTAGCGGGGGGGCCGGAGATACGCAGTATTTT
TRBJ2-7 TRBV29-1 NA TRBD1 CSVEDPLGQGDYEQYF TGCAGCGTTGAAGATCCCCTAGGACAGGGCGACTACGAGCAGTACTTC
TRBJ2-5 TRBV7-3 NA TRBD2 CASSLRAGPQETQYF TGTGCCAGCAGCTTACGAGCGGGACCTCAAGAGACCCAGTACTTC
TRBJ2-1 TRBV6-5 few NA CASSPRRKLTDIISYNEQFF TGTGCCAGCAGTCCTCGACGGAAGCTTACCGATATTATCTCCTACAATGAGCAGTTCTTC
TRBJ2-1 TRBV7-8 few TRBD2 CASSFFVAGGRNEQFF TGTGCCAGCAGCTTTTTCGTAGCGGGGGGTCGGAATGAGCAGTTCTTC
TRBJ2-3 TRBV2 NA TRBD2 CASSDGTTAGADTQYF TGTGCCAGCTCGGATGGAACCACGGCGGGGGCAGATACGCAGTATTTT
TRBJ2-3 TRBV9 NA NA CASSPRDWYTDTQYF TGTGCCAGCAGCCCGCGGGACTGGTACACAGATACGCAGTATTTT
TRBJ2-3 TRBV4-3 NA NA CASSQDWEGGLMADTQYF TGCGCCAGCAGCCAAGATTGGGAGGGGGGCCTGATGGCAGATACGCAGTATTTT
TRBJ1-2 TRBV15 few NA CATSRGRGGDYGYTF TGTGCCACCAGCAGAGGACGGGGAGGCGACTATGGCTACACCTTC
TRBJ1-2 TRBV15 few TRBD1 CATSRHRGTDYGYTF TGTGCCACCAGCAGACACAGGGGCACGGACTATGGCTACACCTTC
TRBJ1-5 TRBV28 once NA CASSFGPPVVGGNQPQHF TGTGCCAGCAGTTTTGGGCCCCCCGTCGTAGGCGGCAATCAGCCCCAGCATTTT
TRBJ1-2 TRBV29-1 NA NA CSAEMDGYTF TGCAGCGCGGAGATGGATGGCTACACCTTC
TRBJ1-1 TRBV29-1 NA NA CSVGSQNTEAFF TGCAGCGTTGGCTCTCAGAACACTGAAGCTTTCTTT
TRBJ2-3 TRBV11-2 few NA CASSPGVVTDTQYF TGTGCCAGCAGCCCCGGGGTTGTCACAGATACGCAGTATTTT
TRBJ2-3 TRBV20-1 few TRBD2 CSARDPSGGQVFTDTQYF TGCAGTGCTAGAGATCCTAGCGGGGGGCAGGTCTTCACAGATACGCAGTATTTT
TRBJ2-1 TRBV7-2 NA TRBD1 CASSLVRWAGGFSYNEQFF TGTGCCAGCAGCTTAGTACGGTGGGCAGGGGGTTTCTCCTACAATGAGCAGTTCTTC
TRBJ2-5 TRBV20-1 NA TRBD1 CSAQRVQGGNEQYF TGCAGTGCCCAACGAGTACAGGGGGGCAATGAGCAGTACTTC
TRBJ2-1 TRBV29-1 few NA CSSSAQTYNEQFF TGCAGCTCCTCGGCACAGACATACAATGAGCAGTTCTTC
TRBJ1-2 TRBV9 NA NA CASSVLDGNYGYTF TGTGCCAGCAGCGTTTTAGACGGGAACTATGGCTACACCTTC
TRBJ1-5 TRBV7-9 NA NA CASSLGRLQPQHF TGTGCCAGCAGCTTGGGACGGCTTCAGCCCCAGCATTTT
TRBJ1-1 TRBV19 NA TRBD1 CASKGPGGEAFF TGTGCCAGTAAGGGTCCAGGGGGCGAAGCTTTCTTT
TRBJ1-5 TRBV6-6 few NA CASSGQRNQPQHF TGTGCCAGCTCAGGGCAGAGAAATCAGCCCCAGCATTTT
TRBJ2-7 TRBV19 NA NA CASTSPQGGYEQYF TGTGCCAGTACGTCCCCTCAAGGAGGATACGAGCAGTACTTC
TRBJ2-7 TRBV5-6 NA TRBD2 CASNLPSGGPPYEQYF TGTGCCAGCAACTTGCCTAGCGGGGGCCCTCCTTACGAGCAGTACTTC
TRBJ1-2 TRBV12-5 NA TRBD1 CASGSRDRVITF TGTGCTAGTGGTTCGCGGGACAGGGTTATCACCTTC
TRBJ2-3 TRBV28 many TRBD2 CASSLAGGHTDTQYF TGTGCCAGCAGTTTAGCGGGGGGCCACACAGATACGCAGTATTTT
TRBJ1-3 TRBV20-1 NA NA CSARNWVGAGNTIYF TGCAGTGCTAGAAATTGGGTGGGCGCTGGAAACACCATATATTTT
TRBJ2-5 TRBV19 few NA CASNIAETQYF TGTGCCAGTAATATAGCGGAGACCCAGTACTTC
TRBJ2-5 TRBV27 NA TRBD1 CASSPGTGGYGQYF TGTGCCAGCAGTCCTGGGACAGGGGGCTACGGGCAGTACTTC